The 21 T cell receptor beta chains given below trace back to one sample, sequenced in a study of T cell responses to AZD1222 COVID-19 vaccine. The method was immunoSEQ multiplex PCR; TCRdb's version includes in-frame clones alone and lacks a portion of them. The sample includes about 84,000 clones, 87% of them seen just once. The sequencing used peripheral blood, collected on day 0 of AZD1222 vaccination. These receptor sequences come from an adult in good health.

This chain uses TRBV11-2 with TRBJ2-1; D may be TRBD1 (5 bases). CDR3 length: 16 residues. Trimming left V 0 bases short and J 3 bases short, with 12 bases between. The germline gives CDR1 SGHAT, CDR2 FQNNGV. For the CDR3, the DNA is TGTGCCAGCAGCTTAGATTCCAGGGCCTTCTACAATGAGCAGTTCTTC. Its protein product is CASSLDSRAFYNEQFF.

CDR3 amino acids: CATQPRDTNTGELFF. The CDR3 DNA is TGTGCCACTCAACCCCGGGACACCAACACCGGGGAGCTGTTTTTT. This chain joins TRBV24-1 and TRBJ2-2; a weak D match, TRBD1 (6 bases). The CDR3 runs to 15 residues. V lost 10 bases and J 2 bases, leaving 16 bases between the germline ends. The germline V gene encodes CDR1 KGHDR and CDR2 SFDVKD.

The chain couples TRBV14 to TRBJ2-7, with 8 bases matching TRBD1. The CDR3 is 16 amino acids. Germline-derived CDR1 and CDR2 are SGHDN and FVKESK. V dropped 2 bases and J dropped 0; count of bases not matched to a gene: 6. CDR3 region: CASSQRQGTSSYEQYF. For the CDR3, the DNA is TGTGCCAGCAGCCAAAGACAGGGGACCAGCTCCTACGAGCAGTACTTC. The complete variable domain, with remaining parts taken from reference TRBV14 and TRBJ2-7, reads EAGVTQFPSHSVIEKGQTVTLRCDPISGHDNLYWYRRVMGKEIKFLLHFVKESKQDESGMPNNRFLAERTGGTYSTLKVQPAELEDSGVYFCASSQRQGTSSYEQYFGPGTRLTVT.

The gene calls are TRBV3-1 (or the pseudogene TRBV3-2) and TRBJ1-2, with no clear D. Between the trimmed V and J ends, which lost 0 bases and 6 bases, there was a span of 11 bases. Germline-derived CDR1 and CDR2 are LGHDT and YNNKEL (reference sequence). This CDR3 comprises 14 residues. CDR3 nucleotide sequence: TGTGCCAGCAGCCAAGATAGGACGGAACATGGCTACACCTTC. It yields the protein CASSQDRTEHGYTF.

The chain carries TRBV6-5 and TRBJ1-6; 7 bases are a match to TRBD1. The CDR3 sequence is 14 residues long. V was clipped by 6 bases and J by 9 bases; unmatched bases: 8. Germline V gene lookup returns CDR1 MNHEY and CDR2 SVGAGI. Here the CDR3 DNA reads TGTGCCAGCAGACTCTCCGACAGGGTTTCACCCCTCCACTTT. This codes for CASRLSDRVSPLHF.

In nucleotides, the CDR3 is TGTGCCAGCAGCCAGGTTTTGGGCGGGGCCAGCGGGGGGTACGAGCAGTACTTC. The encoded protein is CASSQVLGGASGGYEQYF. The chain couples TRBV3-1 (or the pseudogene TRBV3-2) to TRBJ2-7; 9 nucleotides agree with TRBD2. The CDR3 length is 18 residues. Per the germline V gene, CDR1 is LGHDT and CDR2 is YNNKEL (reference sequence). The J segment lost 4 bases and the V segment lost 3 bases, leaving 16 bases of the junction unmatched.

CDR3 nucleotides: TGTGCCATCAGTGCATTAGCGGGAGGGCCCACAGATACGCAGTATTTT. Residues: CAISALAGGPTDTQYF. The V gene is TRBV10-3, the J gene TRBJ2-3; TRBD2 agrees at 11 bases. The CDR3 spans 16 residues. The V gene's germline CDR1 is ENHRY and CDR2 SYGVKD. After removal of 4 bases from V and 2 bases from J, the junction contained 5 bases not matched to a gene.

V is TRBV25-1 and J is TRBJ2-2; TRBD1 agrees at 7 bases. The germline V gene encodes CDR1 MGHDK and CDR2 SYGVNS. V was clipped by 2 bases and J by 3 bases; unmatched bases: 12. The length of the CDR3 is 18 residues. In DNA, the CDR3 is TGTGCCAGCAGTGAAATAGGGACAGTTCGGGATGACACCGGGGAGCTGTTTTTT. It encodes CASSEIGTVRDDTGELFF.

This clone occurred once. The chain combines TRBV23-1 with TRBJ1-1; D possibly corresponds to TRBD1 (6 bases). TRBV23-1 is annotated as an ORF whose role is uncertain. The CDR3 sequence is 16 residues long. Trimming removed 6 bases from V and 4 bases from J, with 21 bases in between. The CDR3 spells CASSRIGGKAGTEAFF. The CDR3 DNA follows: TGCGCCAGCAGCCGAATCGGGGGCAAGGCGGGCACTGAAGCTTTCTTT.

The chain is built from TRBV6-6 and TRBJ1-6; TRBD1 might be the D (5 bases). Germline lookup yields CDR1 MNHNY and CDR2 SVGAGI (reference sequence). The CDR3 sequence is 15 residues long. Trimming left V 4 bases short and J 13 bases short, with 20 bases between. The CDR3 spells CASSWGRGSGSPLHF. The CDR3 nucleotides read TGTGCCAGCAGTTGGGGCCGGGGGTCTGGGTCTCCCCTCCACTTT.

This clone was found once. One end of the junction does not line up with germline, which may come from a read error. The chain uses TRBV7-7 and TRBJ2-5; D is possibly TRBD2 (5 bases). Per the germline V gene, CDR1 is SSHAT and CDR2 is FNYEAQ (reference sequence). The CDR3 runs to 14 residues. The CDR3 region has the DNA TGTGCTAGCAGCTTAGGAGCGGTCCAGGAGACCCAGTACTTC. Translating gives CASSLGAVQETQYF. The complete variable domain, with remaining parts taken from reference TRBV7-7 and TRBJ2-5, reads GAGVSQSPRYKVTKRGQDVTLRCDPISSHATLYWYQQALGQGPEFLTYFNYEAQPDKSGLPSDRFSAERPEGSISTLTIQRTEQRDSAMYRCASSLGAVQETQYFGPGTRLLVL.

The chain is built from TRBV6-5 and TRBJ2-3; maybe TRBD2 (6 bases). The CDR3 covers 14 residues. Germline V gene sequence: CDR1 MNHEY, CDR2 SVGAGI. V was shortened by 4 bases and J by 5 bases, with 13 bases between the two germline ends. The CDR3 nucleotides are TGTGCCAGCAGTTCCCTTAGAGCGGGAGATACGCAGTATTTT. It translates to CASSSLRAGDTQYF.

This clone has just one count. Germline is not matched at one junction end, which may reflect a read error. The chain recombines TRBV7-7 with TRBJ2-1; no clear D. Germline V gene data show CDR1 as SSHAT and CDR2 as FNYEAQ (reference sequence). The CDR3 has 11 amino acids. The CDR3, as DNA: TGTGCTAGCAGCCCCATCAATGAGCAGTTCTTC. The encoded protein is CASSPINEQFF.

The chain links TRBV7-2 to TRBJ2-3, with 10 bases matching TRBD2. V trimming: 2 bases; J trimming: 6 bases; junction bases outside the gene matches: 2. Germline V gene sequence: CDR1 SGHTA, CDR2 FQGNSA. The CDR3 spans 14 residues. The CDR3, as DNA: TGTGCCAGCAGCTTACTAGCGGGAGTGGATACGCAGTATTTT. Its protein product is CASSLLAGVDTQYF.

V gene TRBV19 combines with J gene TRBJ2-7, with a weak D call TRBD2 (6 bases). Trimming shortened V by 4 bases and J by 4 bases, and 17 bases separated the two germline ends. Germline V CDR1 and CDR2: LNHDA, SQIVND (reference sequence). This CDR3 contains 15 residues. CDR3 coding DNA: TGTGCCAGTAGTACCTCCCCCGGGACTTCTTACGAGCAGTACTTC. It codes for CASSTSPGTSYEQYF.

The genes are TRBV7-6 and TRBJ1-2; possible D gene TRBD1, 5 bases. Between the trimmed V and J ends, which lost 1 base and 5 bases, there was a span of 17 bases. There are 16 residues in the CDR3. Germline lookup yields CDR1 SGHVS and CDR2 FNYEAQ. CDR3 sequence reads: CASSLGGGTTSYGYTF. In DNA, the CDR3 is TGTGCCAGCAGCTTAGGGGGAGGGACCACTTCATATGGCTACACCTTC.

V gene TRBV30 combines with J gene TRBJ1-5; D is ambiguous. Deletions cut 3 bases from V and 9 bases from J, with 15 bases between. Per germline, CDR1 GTSNPN and CDR2 SVGIG (reference sequence). This CDR3 has 13 residues. The CDR3 region is CAWSPSGDLPQHF. In nucleotides, the CDR3 is TGTGCCTGGAGCCCCTCGGGAGATTTGCCCCAGCATTTT.

The CDR3: CSASAGGAGGYTF. The CDR3 bases are TGCAGTGCTAGTGCTGGGGGGGCGGGCGGCTACACCTTC. This chain links TRBV20-1 with TRBJ1-2; tentatively, D is TRBD1 (6 bases). In germline, CDR1 is DFQATT, CDR2 SNEGSKA (reference sequence). V lost 3 bases, J lost 8 bases, and 16 bases lay in between. The CDR3 is made up of 13 amino acids.

This chain links TRBV12-5 with TRBJ1-5, with a tentative D call TRBD1 (6 bases). The CDR3 loop spans 17 amino acids. The germline V and J ends were trimmed by 6 bases and 0 bases, with 18 bases remaining between them. CDR1 is LGHNT, CDR2 FRNRAP, per germline. CDR3 residues: CASGPLGTPYSNQPQHF. Here the CDR3 DNA reads TGTGCTAGTGGCCCTCTCGGGACACCCTATAGCAATCAGCCCCAGCATTTT.

The rearrangement uses TRBV13 and TRBJ2-5, with D possibly TRBD1 on 6 matching bases. V was shortened by 5 bases and J by 3 bases, with 10 bases between the two germline ends. Germline-derived CDR1 and CDR2 are PRHDT and FYEKMQ (reference sequence). This CDR3 is 13 amino acids long. CDR3 protein: CASSARQEETQYF. The CDR3 DNA sequence: TGTGCCAGCAGCGCCAGACAGGAAGAGACCCAGTACTTC.

This clone has a single count. The chain joins TRBV6-5 to TRBJ2-5; D not resolved. Trimming stripped 7 bases from V and 5 bases from J, with 11 bases between. CDR3 length equals 12 residues. Germline loops: CDR1 MNHEY, CDR2 SVGAGI. The CDR3 spells CASNPTPETQYF. In DNA form, the CDR3 reads TGTGCCAGCAATCCTACCCCGGAGACCCAGTACTTC.